This T cell receptor (beta chain) appears in the sequencing data of a study of blood T cell repertoires in COVID-19. Study background: The United States, Italy and Spain provided the acute and convalescent COVID-19 samples. From T cells, B-cell-depleted T cells, or PBMCs came the material, which was cDNA or gDNA.

The CDR3 is made up of 15 amino acids. Germline CDR1 and CDR2: SGHVS and FQNEAQ. V dropped 3 bases and J dropped 0 bases, with 8 bases sitting between them. Authors' methods: Amplifying reference gene primers gave estimates of nucleated cell counts. The data were produced by immunoSEQ multiplex PCR, yet TCRdb's version contains in-frame clones alone and is incomplete. V, J and clone size are taken as reported in that table, and D and trimming were inferred from the DNA itself. The table has fewer than 70,000 clones, approximately 88% seen once; the top ten hold about 2.1%. V and J are TRBV7-8 and TRBJ2-2; D unclear. The clonotype was recovered from a human donor in a cohort sampled during active COVID-19. Sequencing was performed on peripheral blood. This chain's CDR3 is CASSFARTNTGELFF. The CDR3, as DNA: TGTGCCAGCAGCTTTGCGCGTACGAACACCGGGGAGCTGTTTTTT.